The T cell receptor beta chain described here comes from a study of T cell responses to AZD1222 COVID-19 vaccine. Study-wide points: Donor demographics were predominantly white British with a female majority; clonal diversity may be underestimated. In the spike-specific TCR repertoire, nearly half reportedly target unmutated variant regions.

On this clone: Its antigen is currently unknown.

Generated by immunoSEQ multiplex PCR, the TCRdb table keeps only in-frame clones and is missing some. The repertoire holds about 42,000 clones, with approximately 88% as singletons. Germline V gene data show CDR1 as WSHSY and CDR2 as SAAADI. The ends lost 4 bases at V and 3 bases at J; junction bases unmatched: 4. The CDR3 consists of 14 residues. Some second doses came at about 4 weeks and others at about 12 weeks; these were pooled. This sequence originates from an adult who received the AZD1222 COVID-19 vaccine. The source material was peripheral blood, sampled 28 days after the second AZD1222 dose. The rearrangement joins TRBV10-2 to TRBJ1-2, with TRBD1 matching over 8 bases. The CDR3 here is CASSVGQADYGYTF. CDR3 sequence (DNA): TGCGCCAGCAGTGTGGGACAGGCCGACTATGGCTACACCTTC.